The 5 T cell receptor beta chains presented below share a single source sample, sequenced in a study of T cells expressing NK-cell markers (dated by TCRdb to 2018 to 2021). Libraries were built with 5' RACE. Sequencing instrument: Illumina HiSeq 2000. The reads, reprocessed by TCRdb, yield one row per CDR3 protein sequence and no DNA. The table kept for this sample lists some 440,000 distinct CDR3 sequences. The biggest ten clones account for about 1.5% of the sample. The source material was blood T cells: a sorted CD56 or NKG2C T cell subset, CD4+ or CD8+ T cells, or bulk PBMC T cells (not recorded which). These receptors were obtained from a woman aged 50 to 65 in good health. Donor details come from another sample of the same person, matched by shared clones.

The V and J genes are TRBV5-1 and TRBJ2-1; TCRdb's assignment of TRBD2 cannot be checked, as there is no DNA. The CDR3 has 14 residues. Germline V lookup: CDR1 SGHRS, CDR2 YFSETQ. CDR3: CASSSGLVVDEQFF.

This chain joins TRBV15 and TRBJ1-5. The CDR3 consists of 15 residues. The V gene's germline CDR1 is LNHNV and CDR2 YYDKDF (reference sequence). CDR3 loop: CATSQGPNSNQPQHF.

The chain is built from TRBV9 and TRBJ2-1. The CDR3 is 14 residues long. The V gene's germline CDR1 is SGDLS and CDR2 YYNGEE. CDR3 loop: CASSVSGSYNEQFF. The whole variable domain, remainder taken from reference TRBV9 and TRBJ2-1, is DSGVTQTPKHLITATGQRVTLRCSPRSGDLSVYWYQQSLDQGLQFLIQYYNGEERAKGNILERFSAQQFPDLHSELNLSSLELGDSALYFCASSVSGSYNEQFFGPGTRLTVL.

CDR3 sequence: CASSLPGLAKETQYF. This sequence joins TRBV14 and TRBJ2-5; TCRdb names TRBD2, which stays unverified in the absence of DNA. The CDR3 loop spans 15 amino acids. The germline V gene has CDR1 SGHDN and CDR2 FVKESK. The full variable domain, completed using reference TRBV14 and TRBJ2-5, is EAGVTQFPSHSVIEKGQTVTLRCDPISGHDNLYWYRRVMGKEIKFLLHFVKESKQDESGMPNNRFLAERTGGTYSTLKVQPAELEDSGVYFCASSLPGLAKETQYFGPGTRLLVL.

The chain links TRBV24-1 to TRBJ2-1; TCRdb's D call of TRBD2 is untestable without DNA. CDR1 is KGHDR and CDR2 is SFDVKD in the germline V gene. The CDR3 length is 13 residues. CDR3 residues: CATGTSDHNEQFF.